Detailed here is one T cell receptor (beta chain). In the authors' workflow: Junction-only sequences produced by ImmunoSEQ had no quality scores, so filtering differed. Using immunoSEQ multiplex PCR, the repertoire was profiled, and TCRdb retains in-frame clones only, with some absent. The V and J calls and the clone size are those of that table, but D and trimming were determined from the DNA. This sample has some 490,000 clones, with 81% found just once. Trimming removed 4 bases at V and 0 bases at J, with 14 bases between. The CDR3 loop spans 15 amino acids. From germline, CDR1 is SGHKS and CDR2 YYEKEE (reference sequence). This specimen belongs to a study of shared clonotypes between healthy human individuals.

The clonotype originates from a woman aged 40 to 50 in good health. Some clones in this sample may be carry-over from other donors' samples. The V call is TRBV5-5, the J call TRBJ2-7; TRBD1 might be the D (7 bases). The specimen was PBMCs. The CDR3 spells CASSAGQRSSYEQYF. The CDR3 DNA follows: TGTGCCAGCAGCGCGGGACAGCGAAGCTCCTACGAGCAGTACTTC.